One and the same sample provided the 19 T cell receptor beta chains below, sequenced in a study of blood T cell repertoires in COVID-19. Generated by immunoSEQ multiplex PCR, the TCRdb table keeps only in-frame clones and is missing some. There are under 85,000 clones in the sample; approximately 88% occur only once, and 7% to 8% lies in the top ten. Input material: peripheral blood. These receptors all stem from a man in his 70s with acute or convalescent COVID-19.

This CDR3 is CATGEEAHYNSPLHF. Written as DNA, the CDR3 is TGTGCCACTGGAGAGGAGGCCCACTATAATTCACCCCTCCACTTT. This chain connects TRBV3-1 (or the pseudogene TRBV3-2) to TRBJ1-6; D gene ambiguous. V gave up 10 bases and J gave up 3 bases, with 16 bases separating them. There are 15 residues in the CDR3. In germline, CDR1 is LGHDT, CDR2 YNNKEL (reference sequence).

This clone was recorded once. The gene calls are TRBV18 and TRBJ1-4; 9 bases align to TRBD1. The CDR3 consists of 18 residues. J lost 7 bases, V lost 0 bases, and 12 bases had no gene match. The germline gives CDR1 KGHSH, CDR2 LQKENI. In DNA form, the CDR3 reads TGTGCCAGCTCACCACCTAGGACAGGGGAGCTCGGCATTGAAAAACTGTTTTTT. Amino acid sequence: CASSPPRTGELGIEKLFF.

The V call is TRBV19, the J call TRBJ1-1, with D perhaps matching TRBD1 (5 bases). This CDR3 comprises 15 residues. The germline V gene encodes CDR1 LNHDA and CDR2 SQIVND (reference sequence). The ends were cut back, 2 bases at V and 7 bases at J, with 17 bases in the middle. CDR3 DNA sequence: TGTGCCAGTAGTATAACCGCGACAGCGACCCTTGAAGCTTTCTTT. It encodes CASSITATATLEAFF.

The V gene is TRBV18, the J gene TRBJ1-1; D is perhaps TRBD1 (6 bases). The CDR3 sequence is 14 residues long. Germline V CDR1 and CDR2: KGHSH, LQKENI. Between the trimmed V and J ends, which lost 4 bases and 3 bases, there was a span of 12 bases. CDR3 region: CASSQQGWDTEAFF. In DNA form, the CDR3 reads TGTGCCAGCTCACAACAGGGCTGGGACACTGAAGCTTTCTTT.

The rearrangement joins TRBV28 to TRBJ2-7; the D gene is possibly TRBD1 (5 bases). The CDR3 loop spans 15 amino acids. Germline assignment: CDR1 MDHEN and CDR2 SYDVKM. The germline V and J ends were trimmed by 5 bases and 2 bases, with 16 bases remaining between them. In DNA form, the CDR3 reads TGTGCCAGCAGTCCTAGGGGTCATTCCACCTACGAGCAGTACTTC. Its protein is CASSPRGHSTYEQYF.

The chain couples TRBV28 to TRBJ1-1; weak D call: TRBD1 (6 bases). The CDR3 runs 14 residues. The V end was cut by 7 bases, the J end by 0 bases, with 12 bases between. The germline V gene encodes CDR1 MDHEN and CDR2 SYDVKM. CDR3 in amino acids: CASNRQEMNTEAFF. As DNA, the CDR3 is TGTGCCAGCAACAGACAGGAGATGAACACTGAAGCTTTCTTT.

CDR3 nucleotides: TGTGCCAGCAGCCGACGGGGGTCGTCCCCCCATGGCTACACCTTC. This gives the protein CASSRRGSSPHGYTF. The V call is TRBV28, the J call TRBJ1-2; a weak D match, TRBD1 (5 bases). Germline V gene data show CDR1 as MDHEN and CDR2 as SYDVKM. V lost 6 bases to trimming and J lost 6 bases, with 20 bases between them. CDR3 size: 15 residues.

The J gene is TRBJ2-2, the V gene TRBV2; 7 bases are a match to TRBD1. The CDR3 contains 15 residues. V dropped 6 bases and J dropped 0; count of bases not matched to a gene: 4. Germline V gene sequence: CDR1 SNHLY, CDR2 FYNNEI. This chain's CDR3 is CASRRDRTNTGELFF. The CDR3 DNA sequence: TGTGCCAGCAGAAGGGACAGAACGAACACCGGGGAGCTGTTTTTT. Full variable domain (remainder filled in from reference TRBV2 and TRBJ2-2): EPEVTQTPSHQVTQMGQEVILRCVPISNHLYFYWYRQILGQKVEFLVSFYNNEISEKSEIFDDQFSVERPDGSNFTLKIRSTKLEDSAMYFCASRRDRTNTGELFFGEGSRLTVL.

V and J are TRBV6-5 and TRBJ2-1; TRBD2 aligns across 8 bases. CDR1 MNHEY and CDR2 SVGAGI come from the germline V gene. J lost 7 bases, V lost 2 bases, and 4 bases had no gene match. This CDR3 has 14 residues. The CDR3 nucleotides are TGTGCCAGCAGTTACGGGACTAGTTCGAATGAGCAGTTCTTC. Its protein product is CASSYGTSSNEQFF.

This clone was detected only once. The J gene is TRBJ1-5, the V gene TRBV10-3; TRBD1 is a possible D gene (5 bases). The germline gives CDR1 ENHRY, CDR2 SYGVKD. The CDR3 extends over 16 amino acids. Trimming took 0 bases from V and 1 from J, leaving 10 bases between them. Here the CDR3 reads CAISESGGVSNQPQHF. The CDR3 DNA sequence: TGTGCCATCAGTGAGTCTGGGGGGGTGAGCAATCAGCCCCAGCATTTT.

This chain joins TRBV7-2 and TRBJ1-2; D is undetermined. The V end lost 5 bases, the J end lost 2 bases, and 18 bases lay between the germline ends. The CDR3 runs 16 residues. Looked up from germline, CDR1 is SGHTA and CDR2 is FQGNSA. In DNA form, the CDR3 reads TGTGCCAGCAGCCGGGTCAGCCTTGGTTCGAACTATGGCTACACCTTC. Its protein product is CASSRVSLGSNYGYTF.

The gene calls are TRBV19 and TRBJ1-1, with 8 bases that match TRBD1. This CDR3 contains 14 residues. V lost 5 bases, J lost 5 bases, and 7 bases stayed unmatched. The V gene's germline CDR1 is LNHDA and CDR2 SQIVND (reference sequence). The CDR3 region is CASSPQGAVTEAFF. The CDR3 DNA follows: TGTGCCAGTAGTCCTCAGGGGGCAGTAACTGAAGCTTTCTTT.

This clone came up a few times. The V call is TRBV10-2, the J call TRBJ2-1; TRBD2 agrees at 16 bases. V gave up 8 bases and J gave up 9 bases; unmatched junction bases: 4. The length of the CDR3 is 14 residues. Looked up from germline, CDR1 is WSHSY and CDR2 is SAAADI. The CDR3 region has the DNA TGCGCCAGCGGGACTAGCGGGAGGGTTACTGAGCAGTTCTTC. Translation gives CASGTSGRVTEQFF.

V is TRBV6-6 and J is TRBJ2-7, with 12 nucleotides matching TRBD2. CDR3 size: 16 residues. CDR1 is MNHNY, CDR2 SVGAGI, per germline (reference sequence). V lost 6 bases and J lost 4; bases outside the gene matches: 10. The CDR3 bases are TGTGCCAGCAGCCGAAGACTAGCGGGGGTTCGATACGAGCAGTACTTC. It codes for CASSRRLAGVRYEQYF.

The V and J genes are TRBV5-6 and TRBJ2-7; D not certain. V dropped 4 bases and J dropped 4 bases, with 18 bases sitting between them. There are 15 residues in the CDR3. From germline, CDR1 is SGHDT and CDR2 YYEEEE. This chain's CDR3 is CASSLPSSGLYEQYF. The CDR3 DNA reads as TGTGCCAGCAGCCTCCCTTCAAGTGGGCTTTACGAGCAGTACTTC.

The gene calls are TRBV5-1 and TRBJ2-3; the match to TRBD1 covers 9 bases. Germline loops: CDR1 SGHRS, CDR2 YFSETQ. J gave up 9 bases and V 0 bases, and 17 bases lay outside the gene matches. This CDR3 is 18 amino acids long. The CDR3 coding sequence is TGCGCCAGCAGCTTGGAGTTGTGGGGGACAGGGAAAACCGTCACGCAGTATTTT. Its translation is CASSLELWGTGKTVTQYF.

This clone turned up a few times. The chain couples TRBV12-3 or TRBV12-4 to TRBJ1-1, with D uncertain. The CDR3 sequence is 13 residues long. V lost 4 bases to trimming and J lost 11 bases, with 17 bases between them. The CDR3 protein is CASSYTSPGVAFF. Written as DNA, the CDR3 is TGTGCCAGCAGTTACACGTCGCCAGGCGTGGCTTTCTTT.

The J gene is TRBJ2-1, the V gene TRBV19; 9 nucleotides align to TRBD2. CDR1 is LNHDA, CDR2 SQIVND, per germline (reference sequence). Losses at the gene ends were 3 bases for V and 4 bases for J; bases not matched to a gene: 10. This CDR3 contains 17 residues. CDR3 sequence: CASSILLLAGIYNEQFF. The CDR3 DNA is TGTGCCAGTAGTATCTTACTACTAGCGGGTATATACAATGAGCAGTTCTTC. The variable domain in full, with the rest retrieved from reference TRBV19 and TRBJ2-1, is DGGITQSPKYLFRKEGQNVTLSCEQNLNHDAMYWYRQDPGQGLRLIYYSQIVNDFQKGDIAEGYSVSREKKESFPLTVTSAQKNPTAFYLCASSILLLAGIYNEQFFGPGTRLTVL.

The CDR3 reads CASSYKTGGQPQHF. As DNA, the CDR3 is TGTGCCAGCAGTTACAAGACAGGGGGTCAGCCCCAGCATTTT. The chain uses TRBV6-5 and TRBJ1-5, with 9 bases lining up with TRBD1. CDR1 is MNHEY, CDR2 SVGAGI, per germline. Trimming removed 2 bases from V and 6 bases from J; junction bases left unmatched: 2. The CDR3 extends over 14 amino acids.